Reported below is one T cell receptor (beta chain). The antigen is unknown. This sample is drawn from a study of T cell repertoires in cytomegalovirus infection. Across the study: CMV epitopes used comprised recently identified HLA-C-restricted ones and well-studied HLA-B-restricted ones. In public TCR beta signatures, there were indications of both CMV infection and matching HLA type.

TCRdb reanalysed the reads using MiXCR and keeps one entry per CDR3 protein. This table holds approximately 300,000 distinct CDR3 sequences, 25% found once. Points from the study as a whole: CMV carriers with the relevant HLA were identified by cumulative public TCR beta family frequency. Clonotypes of TCR beta that were HLA-C-restricted and CMV-specific dominated the ex vivo response.

V lost 3 bases, J lost 2 bases, and 4 bases lay in between. This CDR3 contains 12 residues. The germline CDR1 and CDR2 sequences are SNHLY and FYNNEI. The receptor comes from a human donor in good health (CMV status not recorded). Some clones in this sample may be carry-over from other donors' samples. The sample consisted of cultured PBMCs, taken from culture after CMV antigen stimulation. The chain couples TRBV2 to TRBJ1-1; no reliable D call. In DNA form, the CDR3 reads TGTGCCAGCAGTGAGGTAAACACTGAAGCTTTCTTT. This translates into CASSEVNTEAFF.